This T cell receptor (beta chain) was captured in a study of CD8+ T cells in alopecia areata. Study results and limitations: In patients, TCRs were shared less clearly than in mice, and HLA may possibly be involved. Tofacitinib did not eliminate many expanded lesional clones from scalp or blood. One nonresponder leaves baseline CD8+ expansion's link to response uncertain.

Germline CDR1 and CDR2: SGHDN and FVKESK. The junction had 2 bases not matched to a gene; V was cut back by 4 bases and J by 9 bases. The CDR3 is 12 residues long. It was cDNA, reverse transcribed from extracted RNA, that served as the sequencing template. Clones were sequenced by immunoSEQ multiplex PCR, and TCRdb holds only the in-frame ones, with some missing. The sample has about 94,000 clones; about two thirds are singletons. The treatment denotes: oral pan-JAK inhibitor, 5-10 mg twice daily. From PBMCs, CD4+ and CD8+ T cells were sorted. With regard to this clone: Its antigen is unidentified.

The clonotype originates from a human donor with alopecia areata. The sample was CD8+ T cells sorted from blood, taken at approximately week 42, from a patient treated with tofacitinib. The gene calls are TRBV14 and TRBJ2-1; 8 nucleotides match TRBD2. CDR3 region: CASSPGGVEQFF. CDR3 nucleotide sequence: TGTGCCAGCAGCCCCGGGGGGGTTGAGCAGTTCTTC. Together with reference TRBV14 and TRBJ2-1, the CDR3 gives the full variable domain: EAGVTQFPSHSVIEKGQTVTLRCDPISGHDNLYWYRRVMGKEIKFLLHFVKESKQDESGMPNNRFLAERTGGTYSTLKVQPAELEDSGVYFCASSPGGVEQFFGPGTRLTVL.